The source of this TCR beta chain is a study of T cell repertoires in cytomegalovirus infection. Study details: Public TCR beta signature analysis indicated the presence of both CMV infection and matching HLA type.

Study results and caveats: Identification of carriers of CMV plus the relevant HLA was performed using cumulative public TCR beta family frequency. Predominance within the ex vivo response was attributable to HLA-C-restricted CMV-specific TCR beta clonotypes.

Points on this clonotype: Its specificity is not known.

TCRdb passed the reads through MiXCR, listing each CDR3 protein once. Here the sample spans about 150,000 distinct CDR3 sequences, roughly 15% being singletons. The clonotype comes from a human donor in good health (CMV status not recorded). Some clones in this sample may be carry-over from other donors' samples. Source material: CD8+ T cells from PBMCs.

The CDR3 DNA follows: TGTGCCAGCAGCTCGCGGGACAGGAGGCGGGACGAGCAGTACTTC. This gives the protein CASSSRDRRRDEQYF. The chain couples TRBV7-6 to TRBJ2-7; TRBD1 matches 8 bases. This CDR3 comprises 15 residues. Germline lookup yields CDR1 SGHVS and CDR2 FNYEAQ. V lost 4 bases to trimming and J lost 5 bases; unmatched junction nucleotides: 10. The variable domain in full, with the rest retrieved from reference TRBV7-6 and TRBJ2-7, is GAGVSQSPRYKVTKRGQDVALRCDPISGHVSLYWYRQALGQGPEFLTYFNYEAQQDKSGLPNDRFSAERPEGSISTLTIQRTEQRDSAMYRCASSSRDRRRDEQYFGPGTRLTVT.